A selection of T cell receptor beta chains follows, all from one sample in a study of T cells in Graves' hyperthyroidism and ophthalmopathy. TCRdb processed the multiplex PCR reads anew with MiXCR; each CDR3 protein has one entry. Of about half a million distinct CDR3 sequences in the sample, just under 20% were seen once. Material: blood. The receptors were gathered from a man between 35 and 55 years old with Graves' ophthalmopathy. Each CDR3 is given with its conserved first and last residue. D genes are given only for firm matches. Part of the rows lack a size; the others show once, few, many or a class for expanded clones.

j_call	d_call	v_call	clone_size	cdr3_aa	cdr3_nt
TRBJ2-1	.	TRBV19	few	CASRGGGQGRNNEQFF	TGTGCCAGTAGAGGAGGGGGGCAGGGTAGGAACAATGAGCAGTTCTTC
TRBJ1-1	TRBD1	TRBV28	.	CASSPLPDRGAEAFF	TGTGCCAGCAGTCCCCTCCCTGACAGGGGAGCTGAAGCTTTCTTT
TRBJ1-2	.	TRBV12-3/TRBV12-4	.	CASSAQIQGFDGYTF	TGTGCCAGCAGTGCCCAGATTCAGGGGTTCGACGGCTACACCTTC
TRBJ2-7	.	TRBV20-1	.	CSARGIQVYEQYF	TGCAGTGCTAGAGGTATTCAGGTCTACGAGCAGTACTTC
TRBJ1-5	TRBD1	TRBV7-8	many	CASSRQGSNSNQPQHF	TGTGCCAGCAGTCGACAGGGCAGCAATAGCAATCAGCCCCAGCATTTT
TRBJ2-1	TRBD2	TRBV3-1	many	CASSQDLFREDEQFF	TGTGCCAGCAGCCAAGATCTGTTCCGGGAGGATGAGCAGTTCTTC
TRBJ1-1	.	TRBV20-1	few	CSAPPNLKRNTEAFF	TGCAGTGCCCCGCCGAATCTAAAGAGGAACACTGAAGCTTTCTTT
TRBJ2-2	TRBD2	TRBV20-1	.	CSASSSGTGELFF	TGCAGTGCTAGTAGTAGCGGGACCGGGGAGCTGTTTTTT
TRBJ1-2	.	TRBV10-3	.	CAISESDGGGYTF	TGTGCCATCAGTGAGTCGGACGGGGGTGGCTACACCTTC
TRBJ2-3	.	TRBV27	few	CASSLFGSLSTDTQYF	TGTGCCAGCAGTTTGTTTGGATCGCTGAGCACAGATACGCAGTATTTT
TRBJ2-7	.	TRBV6-4	.	CARGEKGILYEQYF	TGTGCCAGAGGAGAGAAGGGGATCCTTTACGAGCAGTACTTC